Given below is one T cell receptor beta chain in context. TCRdb's table, derived via immunoSEQ multiplex PCR, lists solely in-frame clones and lacks some. This table has fewer than 90,000 clones, around 94% appearing once. The source of the sample is a study of T cell changes during pregnancy in multiple sclerosis. Trimming took 2 bases from V and 6 from J, leaving 16 bases between them. The CDR3 runs to 15 residues. The V gene's germline CDR1 is SEHNR and CDR2 FQNEAQ (reference sequence). V usage is TRBV7-9 and J usage is TRBJ1-2, with a weak D call TRBD1 (6 bases). Sequenced here: peripheral blood, sampled in the third trimester of pregnancy. The receptor comes from a female donor with multiple sclerosis, enrolled in a pregnancy study. CDR3 DNA sequence: TGTGCCAGCAGCTTAAAAGGGGGGGGCGCAGATGGCTACACCTTC. It is translated as CASSLKGGGADGYTF. The variable domain in full, completed from reference TRBV7-9 and TRBJ1-2, reads DTGVSQNPRHKITKRGQNVTFRCDPISEHNRLYWYRQTLGQGPEFLTYFQNEAQLEKSRLLSDRFSAERPKGSFSTLEIQRTEQGDSAMYLCASSLKGGGADGYTFGSGTRLTVV.